A single sample is the source of the 19 T cell receptor beta chains below, sequenced in a study of control samples from healthy donors and cancer patients. Repertoires were generated with immunoSEQ multiplex PCR, while TCRdb's copy carries only in-frame clones and drops some. The repertoire includes about 94,000 clones, 90% of them detected once, and over 3% sits in the top ten. Sequenced material: blood. Receptor source: a woman between 18 and 29 years old in good health.

The V call is TRBV20-1, the J call TRBJ2-3; D is unresolved. The CDR3 runs to 11 residues. V was clipped by 3 bases and J by 6 bases, with 7 bases between them. The germline gives CDR1 DFQATT, CDR2 SNEGSKA (reference sequence). CDR3 DNA: TGCAGTGCTAGTCCCGGGGATACGCAGTATTTT. Translated, it gives CSASPGDTQYF.

V is TRBV4-1 and J is TRBJ2-7, with 8 bases aligning to TRBD1. V dropped 3 bases and J dropped 2; count of bases not matched to a gene: 6. Germline-derived CDR1 and CDR2 are MGHRA and YSYEKL. The CDR3 runs to 15 residues. The CDR3 DNA is TGCGCCAGCAGCCAGGAGACAGGGGTAGCCTACGAGCAGTACTTC. Its protein is CASSQETGVAYEQYF.

The chain combines TRBV19 with TRBJ2-1; 11 bases are a match to TRBD2. CDR1 and CDR2 from the germline V gene are LNHDA and SQIVND (reference sequence). This CDR3 has 19 amino acids. J gave up 0 bases and V 6 bases, and 13 bases lay outside the gene matches. The DNA for the CDR3 is TGTGCCAGTAGCAATATAGCGGGGGGGTTCCCACACTCCTACAATGAGCAGTTCTTC. It specifies CASSNIAGGFPHSYNEQFF.

The rearrangement links TRBV7-7 to TRBJ2-5; D is possibly TRBD1 (7 bases). Germline loops: CDR1 SSHAT, CDR2 FNYEAQ (reference sequence). The CDR3 runs to 15 residues. Trimming cost V 5 bases and J 5 bases, with 18 bases left between them. CDR3 sequence (DNA): TGTGCCAGCAGCCCCACAGGGGACGCGGGGGAGACCCAGTACTTC. This sequence encodes CASSPTGDAGETQYF.

The gene calls are TRBV6-5 and TRBJ2-2; 11 positions match TRBD1. Germline loops: CDR1 MNHEY, CDR2 SVGAGI. CDR3 length equals 14 residues. Unmatched junction bases numbered 5, after V lost 7 bases and J lost 7 bases. This chain's CDR3 is CASTGQGAGGELFF. CDR3 in DNA: TGTGCCAGCACTGGACAGGGGGCGGGCGGGGAGCTGTTTTTT.

The gene calls are TRBV4-2 and TRBJ1-1; D is unclear. The CDR3 spans 17 residues. CDR1 is LGHNA and CDR2 is YNFKEQ in the germline V gene. V gave up 0 bases and J gave up 10 bases, with 24 bases separating them. CDR3 region: CASSQDRGRTSTFGAFF. The DNA for the CDR3 is TGTGCCAGCAGCCAAGATCGAGGGAGAACTTCGACGTTTGGAGCTTTCTTT.

This rearrangement joins TRBV6-5 to TRBJ1-1; TRBD1 matches 7 bases. Germline trimming cut 6 bases from V and 3 bases from J; bases unmatched to any gene: 4. The CDR3 is 13 amino acids. Looked up from germline, CDR1 is MNHEY and CDR2 is SVGAGI. The CDR3 DNA reads as TGTGCCAGCAGAGGGGGCTCGGACACTGAAGCTTTCTTT. Residues: CASRGGSDTEAFF.

The chain combines TRBV5-6 with TRBJ1-2; no clear D. V lost 3 bases to trimming and J lost 2 bases, with 11 bases between them. The CDR3 is 14 amino acids. In germline, CDR1 is SGHDT, CDR2 YYEEEE. This CDR3 reads CASSWADSNYGYTF. The CDR3 nucleotides read TGTGCCAGCAGCTGGGCGGACTCCAACTATGGCTACACCTTC.

The gene calls are TRBV23-1 and TRBJ1-6; 7 nucleotides match TRBD1. TRBV23-1 is designated an ORF whose function remains uncertain. The CDR3 covers 15 residues. The V and J ends lost 6 bases and 0 bases, in that order; junction bases with no gene match: 2. The CDR3 DNA sequence: TGCGCCAGCAGGGGACAGAGCTCCTATAATTCACCCCTCCACTTT. Amino acids: CASRGQSSYNSPLHF.

This chain uses TRBV4-2 with TRBJ1-2; D is undetermined. With 0 bases removed from V and 8 bases from J, the gap between germline ends came to 13 bases. The CDR3 spans 14 residues. The germline V gene has CDR1 LGHNA and CDR2 YNFKEQ. In DNA form, the CDR3 reads TGTGCCAGCAGCCAAGATTTAATGGGTTTAGGCTACACCTTC. It translates to CASSQDLMGLGYTF.

The J gene is TRBJ2-7, the V gene TRBV29-1, with D hard to call. Trimming left V 4 bases short and J 6 bases short, with 19 bases between. The CDR3 is 14 residues long. Per the germline V gene, CDR1 is SQVTM and CDR2 is ANQGSEA. CDR3 protein: CSVAGDESLGEQYF. The CDR3 nucleotides are TGCAGCGTTGCGGGTGACGAAAGTCTTGGCGAGCAGTACTTC.

The J gene is TRBJ2-7, the V gene TRBV10-3; D is possibly TRBD1 (6 bases). The ends were cut back, 3 bases at V and 4 bases at J, with 7 bases in the middle. The V gene's germline CDR1 is ENHRY and CDR2 SYGVKD. This CDR3 is built from 12 residues. The chain's CDR3 is CAISEDRYEQYF. DNA for the CDR3: TGTGCCATCAGTGAAGACAGGTACGAGCAGTACTTC.

This clone occurred a few times. The chain joins TRBV9 to TRBJ2-3; 9 positions match TRBD2. This CDR3 contains 16 residues. Trimming removed 0 bases from V and 2 bases from J; junction bases left unmatched: 4. The germline V gene encodes CDR1 SGDLS and CDR2 YYNGEE. CDR3 region: CASSVGGGGPTDTQYF. CDR3 DNA: TGTGCCAGCAGCGTAGGCGGGGGGGGGCCCACAGATACGCAGTATTTT. Full variable domain (rest looked up from reference TRBV9 and TRBJ2-3): DSGVTQTPKHLITATGQRVTLRCSPRSGDLSVYWYQQSLDQGLQFLIQYYNGEERAKGNILERFSAQQFPDLHSELNLSSLELGDSALYFCASSVGGGGPTDTQYFGPGTRLTVL.

This clone appeared once. The chain couples TRBV18 to TRBJ1-1; D might be TRBD1 (5 bases). CDR3 length: 15 amino acids. V was shortened by 4 bases and J by 1 base, with 13 bases between the two germline ends. Germline V gene lookup returns CDR1 KGHSH and CDR2 LQKENI. CDR3: CASSRLRGENTEAFF. CDR3 nucleotides: TGTGCCAGCTCACGCTTACGGGGCGAGAACACTGAAGCTTTCTTT.

The rearrangement uses TRBV27 and TRBJ2-2; D tentatively reads TRBD1 or TRBD2 (5 bases each). Germline V CDR1 and CDR2: MNHEY, SMNVEV (reference sequence). The CDR3 totals 15 residues. The V end lost 8 bases, the J end lost 3 bases, and 16 bases lay between the germline ends. Written as DNA, the CDR3 is TGTGCCAGCGGATGGCCGGGGCCGGACACCGGGGAGCTGTTTTTT. Protein: CASGWPGPDTGELFF.

The V call is TRBV6-1, the J call TRBJ1-2; 7 bases are shared with TRBD1. CDR3 length equals 19 residues. V shed 4 bases and J 0 bases; nucleotides not matched to a gene: 17. Germline CDR1 is MNHNS and CDR2 is SASEGT. CDR3 residues: CASSAYYGRGDETNYGYTF. The CDR3 region has the DNA TGTGCCAGCAGTGCCTACTACGGCAGGGGGGACGAAACTAACTATGGCTACACCTTC.

J is TRBJ1-2 and V is TRBV7-3, with D possibly being TRBD1 (5 bases). The CDR3 has 15 amino acids. The germline V gene encodes CDR1 SGHTA and CDR2 FQGTGA. V lost 2 bases, J lost 3 bases, and 13 bases lay in between. The CDR3 nucleotides read TGTGCCAGCAGCTTATCGGGAGGGGCCGACTATGGCTACACCTTC. This translates into CASSLSGGADYGYTF.

V is TRBV4-1 and J is TRBJ1-2; 7 positions agree with TRBD1. The CDR3 loop spans 16 amino acids. Germline assignment: CDR1 MGHRA and CDR2 YSYEKL. The V and J ends lost 4 bases and 2 bases, in that order; junction bases with no gene match: 10. CDR3 amino acids: CASSPWDSDLNYGYTF. The CDR3 nucleotides are TGCGCCAGCAGCCCTTGGGACAGCGATCTGAACTATGGCTACACCTTC.

The chain employs TRBV10-3 and TRBJ2-3; 7 nucleotides agree with TRBD2. CDR3 length: 15 residues. Losses at the gene ends were 6 bases for V and 7 bases for J; bases not matched to a gene: 13. Germline CDR1 and CDR2: ENHRY and SYGVKD. CDR3 sequence reads: CAISRDGGGTNTQYF. CDR3 in DNA: TGTGCCATCAGCCGAGATGGCGGGGGAACGAATACGCAGTATTTT.